Listed here are 28 T cell receptor beta chains from one sample, sequenced in a study of CD8 T cells in ankylosing spondylitis. Findings of the study overall: Seemingly distinctive of ankylosing spondylitis blood was a TCR beta motif formed by eight highly homologous variants.

Their antigen targets remain unknown. TCRdb reprocessed the 5' RACE reads with MiXCR, giving one entry per CDR3 protein. Of about 540,000 distinct CDR3 sequences in the sample, approximately 11% were seen once. Sequenced: blood, either unsorted or a sorted T cell fraction (not recorded which). The receptor set was obtained from a male donor with ankylosing spondylitis.

The V call is TRBV7-2, the J call TRBJ2-1, with D uncertain. The CDR3 covers 14 residues. V shed 1 base and J shed 4 bases, with 8 bases lying between them. The germline V gene has CDR1 SGHTA and CDR2 FQGNSA. Here the CDR3 DNA reads TGTGCCAGCAGCTTAGGCTTCGAGTACAATGAGCAGTTCTTC. It encodes CASSLGFEYNEQFF.

This clonotype was found a few times. V and J are TRBV7-9 and TRBJ1-1; D gene unclear. V was cut by 1 base and J by 3 bases, with 6 bases left in between. Germline V gives CDR1 SEHNR, CDR2 FQNEAQ (reference sequence). The CDR3 consists of 13 residues. CDR3 sequence reads: CASSLVDHTEAFF. In DNA form, the CDR3 reads TGTGCCAGCAGCTTAGTGGATCACACTGAAGCTTTCTTT. Filled out from reference TRBV7-9 and TRBJ1-1, the complete variable domain reads DTGVSQNPRHKITKRGQNVTFRCDPISEHNRLYWYRQTLGQGPEFLTYFQNEAQLEKSRLLSDRFSAERPKGSFSTLEIQRTEQGDSAMYLCASSLVDHTEAFFGQGTRLTVV.

This clonotype was observed a handful of times. The chain carries TRBV27 and TRBJ1-2, with D perhaps TRBD1 (6 bases). V lost 2 bases to trimming and J lost 4 bases, with 11 bases between them. CDR1 and CDR2 (germline): MNHEY, SMNVEV (reference sequence). The CDR3 length is 14 residues. CDR3 nucleotide sequence: TGTGCCAGCAGTTTAGGGCAGGGGCGCTATGGCTACACCTTC. It codes for CASSLGQGRYGYTF.

This clonotype was counted ten times or more. V and J are TRBV5-1 and TRBJ2-1; 8 nucleotides match TRBD2. Per the germline V gene, CDR1 is SGHRS and CDR2 is YFSETQ. The J segment lost 8 bases and the V segment lost 1 base, leaving 5 bases of the junction unmatched. The CDR3 sequence is 14 residues long. CDR3 region: CASSLKAGEDEQFF. The DNA for the CDR3 is TGCGCCAGCAGCTTGAAAGCGGGAGAGGATGAGCAGTTCTTC.

The gene calls are TRBV6-1 and TRBJ1-2, with unresolved D. This CDR3 is 15 amino acids long. V was shortened by 6 bases and J by 6 bases, with 20 bases between the two germline ends. Germline V lookup: CDR1 MNHNS, CDR2 SASEGT. CDR3 protein: CASSLPRSGRNGYTF. For the CDR3, the DNA is TGTGCCAGCAGCCTACCCCGTTCCGGGCGGAATGGCTACACCTTC.

This clonotype was counted ten times or more. The J gene is TRBJ2-2, the V gene TRBV12-3 or TRBV12-4, with D possibly being TRBD1 (6 bases). The ends were cut back, 5 bases at V and 5 bases at J, with 12 bases in the middle. CDR3 size: 14 residues. In DNA, the CDR3 is TGTGCCAGCAGTCCGGGACATGATACCGGGGAGCTGTTTTTT. Translated: CASSPGHDTGELFF.

Only a few counts were recorded for this clonotype. J is TRBJ2-1 and V is TRBV24-1; TRBD1 might be the D (6 bases). The ends were cut back, 6 bases at V and 1 base at J, with 9 bases in the middle. Per germline, CDR1 KGHDR and CDR2 SFDVKD. CDR3 length: 14 amino acids. CDR3 region: CATSTGFSYNEQFF. In DNA form, the CDR3 reads TGTGCCACCAGTACAGGGTTTTCCTACAATGAGCAGTTCTTC.

This clonotype has a count of ten or more. This rearrangement joins TRBV12-3 or TRBV12-4 to TRBJ1-3; D gene ambiguous. V lost 7 bases to trimming and J lost 2 bases, with 12 bases between them. This CDR3 has 14 amino acids. CDR3: CASNPGQTGNTIYF. In DNA, the CDR3 is TGTGCCAGCAACCCCGGGCAGACTGGAAACACCATATATTTT.

This clonotype was detected a few times. This chain uses TRBV20-1 with TRBJ2-3; 7 bases fit TRBD2. V was pared by 6 bases and J by 0 bases, with 15 bases of the junction left unmatched. Germline CDR1 is DFQATT and CDR2 is SNEGSKA (reference sequence). The CDR3 loop spans 17 amino acids. The CDR3 nucleotides read TGCAGTGCAATAGTGGCTAGCGGAAGTACTAGCACAGATACGCAGTATTTT. Amino acid sequence: CSAIVASGSTSTDTQYF.

Ten or more counts support this clonotype. CDR3 in DNA: TGTGCCAGCAGACGGACAGATAATAGCAATCAGCCCCAGCATTTT. This translates into CASRRTDNSNQPQHF. V gene TRBV2 combines with J gene TRBJ1-5; D possibly corresponds to TRBD1 (6 bases). Trimming took 6 bases from V and 0 from J, leaving 12 bases between them. The germline CDR1 and CDR2 sequences are SNHLY and FYNNEI. The CDR3 covers 15 residues.

This clonotype was found a few times. This CDR3 reads CASSPTDRAEQFF. CDR3 in DNA: TGTGCCAGCAGTCCTACTGATAGAGCTGAGCAGTTCTTC. The rearrangement joins TRBV6-4 to TRBJ2-1; the D is unclear. The CDR3 has 13 residues. Germline V gene lookup returns CDR1 MRHNA and CDR2 SNTAGT. Trimming took 5 bases from V and 9 from J, leaving 14 bases between them.

This clonotype was recorded many times. CDR3 protein: CASTPRRLVGSYNEQFF. CDR3 in DNA: TGTGCCAGCACGCCGAGGAGACTAGTGGGCTCCTACAATGAGCAGTTCTTC. The chain carries TRBV7-2 and TRBJ2-1; D is possibly TRBD2 (6 bases). The CDR3 runs to 17 residues. Germline V gives CDR1 SGHTA, CDR2 FQGNSA. Trimming took off 7 bases at V and 0 bases at J, with 19 bases between the two ends.

This clonotype was seen a handful of times. The gene calls are TRBV5-1 and TRBJ2-5; D perhaps matches TRBD1 (6 bases). Between the trimmed V and J ends, which lost 1 base and 4 bases, there was a span of 14 bases. Germline CDR1 and CDR2: SGHRS and YFSETQ. CDR3 length equals 15 residues. The CDR3 loop reads CASSLTGPVGETQYF. In DNA form, the CDR3 reads TGCGCCAGCAGCTTGACAGGGCCGGTAGGAGAGACCCAGTACTTC.

For this clonotype: This may stem from a read error, because a much larger clone lies one nucleotide away. The chain couples TRBV12-3 or TRBV12-4 to TRBJ1-6; no firm D call. V was shortened by 2 bases and J by 11 bases, with 13 bases between the two germline ends. This CDR3 comprises 14 residues. In DNA form, the CDR3 reads TGTGCCAGCAGTTTATCTGGGGAGAATACACCCCTCCACTTT. Protein: CASSLSGENTPLHF.

In this sample, this clonotype turned up many times. The junction shows a germline mismatch at one end, possibly a read error. V is TRBV25-1 and J is TRBJ2-5; possibly TRBD1 or TRBD2 for D (5 bases each). Germline loops: CDR1 MGHDK, CDR2 SYGVNS. The CDR3 length is 11 residues. This CDR3 is CASRGEKTQYF. In nucleotides, the CDR3 is TGCGCTAGTCGAGGGGAAAAGACCCAGTACTTC.

The rearrangement uses TRBV24-1 and TRBJ2-2; 15 nucleotides align to TRBD2. Germline V gives CDR1 KGHDR, CDR2 SFDVKD. With V trimmed by 4 bases and J by 3 bases, 8 bases remained unmatched. The CDR3 is made up of 19 amino acids. The CDR3 sequence is CATSDRTSGRAWDTGELFF. CDR3 nucleotide sequence: TGTGCCACCAGTGACCGGACTAGCGGGAGGGCCTGGGACACCGGGGAGCTGTTTTTT.

This clonotype was seen ten or more times. The chain has TRBV6-1 and TRBJ2-5, with 10 bases fitting TRBD1. V shed 6 bases, J shed 5 bases, and the junction held 6 bases outside the gene matches. CDR3 length: 14 amino acids. Germline loops: CDR1 MNHNS, CDR2 SASEGT. The CDR3 DNA reads as TGTGCCAGCAGAAGGGACAGGGGTCGGGAGACCCAGTACTTC. Protein: CASRRDRGRETQYF.

The chain links TRBV29-1 to TRBJ1-2, with D hard to call. V was clipped by 2 bases and J by 9 bases, with 19 bases between them. The CDR3 loop spans 14 amino acids. The germline V gene encodes CDR1 SQVTM and CDR2 ANQGSEA. CDR3 residues: CSVEIDGGRNSYTF. DNA for the CDR3: TGCAGCGTTGAAATCGACGGAGGGCGTAATAGCTACACCTTC.

Many counts were recorded for this clonotype. The chain has TRBV5-1 and TRBJ2-5; D possibly corresponds to TRBD1 (6 bases). The V end was cut by 9 bases, the J end by 2 bases, with 14 bases between. The CDR3 has 13 amino acids. Germline CDR1 reads SGHRS; CDR2 reads YFSETQ. CDR3 sequence (DNA): TGCGCCAACATACAGGGAAAACAAGAGACCCAGTACTTC. Its protein is CANIQGKQETQYF.

The V call is TRBV5-6, the J call TRBJ1-3; D call uncertain. This CDR3 region has 15 residues. Trimming took off 1 base at V and 2 bases at J, with 10 bases between the two ends. Germline V gives CDR1 SGHDT, CDR2 YYEEEE. CDR3 DNA: TGTGCCAGCAGCTTGCGGGGAGAGGCTGGAAACACCATATATTTT. It specifies CASSLRGEAGNTIYF.

The chain uses TRBV10-2 and TRBJ2-7; 8 bases map to TRBD2. The CDR3 is 13 amino acids. The trim removed 6 bases at V and 6 bases at J, leaving 7 bases unmatched. Germline CDR1 WSHSY, CDR2 SAAADI. CDR3 in DNA: TGCGCCAGCAGGTACGGGGGGGCCTCCGAGCAGTACTTC. This sequence encodes CASRYGGASEQYF.

This clonotype was observed a few times. CDR3 sequence: CASSLGVEREGTNEQFF. CDR3 DNA sequence: TGTGCCAGCAGCTTAGGGGTGGAGCGGGAGGGAACCAATGAGCAGTTCTTC. V gene TRBV7-6 combines with J gene TRBJ2-1, with TRBD2 matching over 10 bases. Trimming cost V 1 base and J 6 bases; bases outside gene matches: 9. Germline loops: CDR1 SGHVS, CDR2 FNYEAQ. CDR3 length: 17 residues.

This clonotype was detected only a few times. This chain joins TRBV5-1 and TRBJ2-7, with D perhaps TRBD1 or TRBD2 (5 bases each). The CDR3 extends over 16 amino acids. The germline CDR1 and CDR2 sequences are SGHRS and YFSETQ. Deletions cut 4 bases from V and 4 bases from J, with 21 bases between. CDR3 nucleotide sequence: TGCGCCAGCAGCGAACTGGACGGGACCAAGGGTTACGAGCAGTACTTC. Encoded protein: CASSELDGTKGYEQYF.

The V call is TRBV5-1, the J call TRBJ2-5; D is perhaps TRBD2 (5 bases). This CDR3 comprises 11 residues. The V end was cut by 3 bases, the J end by 7 bases, with 7 bases between. CDR1 SGHRS and CDR2 YFSETQ come from the germline V gene. The CDR3 region has the DNA TGCGCCAGCAGCTATGAGGGGACCCAGTACTTC. Its translation is CASSYEGTQYF.

The chain couples TRBV27 to TRBJ1-2; 8 bases are a match to TRBD1. The germline V gene encodes CDR1 MNHEY and CDR2 SMNVEV (reference sequence). V lost 6 bases to trimming and J lost 4 bases; unmatched junction nucleotides: 13. The CDR3 length is 16 residues. CDR3 bases: TGTGCCAGCAGGTGGTCAGGGGCAGGGGGCGGCTATGGCTACACCTTC. Translating it yields CASRWSGAGGGYGYTF.

This clonotype was observed at least ten times. V is TRBV28 and J is TRBJ2-7, with TRBD1 as a possible D gene (6 bases). Per the germline V gene, CDR1 is MDHEN and CDR2 is SYDVKM. V was clipped by 3 bases and J by 3 bases, with 12 bases between them. The CDR3 contains 14 residues. For the CDR3, the DNA is TGTGCCAGCAGTTTTGGGGCAGGGGACTACGAGCAGTACGTC. Amino acid sequence: CASSFGAGDYEQYV.

At least ten counts were recorded for this clonotype. The rearrangement links TRBV5-1 to TRBJ2-4, with no clear D. Deletions cut 4 bases from V and 3 bases from J, with 14 bases between. In germline, CDR1 is SGHRS, CDR2 YFSETQ. This CDR3 contains 15 residues. DNA of the CDR3: TGCGCCAGCAGCATAAATGGGTTTGTCAAAAACATTCAGTACTTC. This translates into CASSINGFVKNIQYF.

This chain joins TRBV28 and TRBJ1-1; 8 nucleotides line up with TRBD1. The CDR3 consists of 18 residues. From germline, CDR1 is MDHEN and CDR2 SYDVKM. J lost 4 bases, V lost 3 bases, and 16 bases had no gene match. As DNA, the CDR3 is TGTGCCAGCAGTTTCGCCCCCATCGGGCAGGGGGCTATCACTGAAGCTTTCTTT. Protein product: CASSFAPIGQGAITEAFF.